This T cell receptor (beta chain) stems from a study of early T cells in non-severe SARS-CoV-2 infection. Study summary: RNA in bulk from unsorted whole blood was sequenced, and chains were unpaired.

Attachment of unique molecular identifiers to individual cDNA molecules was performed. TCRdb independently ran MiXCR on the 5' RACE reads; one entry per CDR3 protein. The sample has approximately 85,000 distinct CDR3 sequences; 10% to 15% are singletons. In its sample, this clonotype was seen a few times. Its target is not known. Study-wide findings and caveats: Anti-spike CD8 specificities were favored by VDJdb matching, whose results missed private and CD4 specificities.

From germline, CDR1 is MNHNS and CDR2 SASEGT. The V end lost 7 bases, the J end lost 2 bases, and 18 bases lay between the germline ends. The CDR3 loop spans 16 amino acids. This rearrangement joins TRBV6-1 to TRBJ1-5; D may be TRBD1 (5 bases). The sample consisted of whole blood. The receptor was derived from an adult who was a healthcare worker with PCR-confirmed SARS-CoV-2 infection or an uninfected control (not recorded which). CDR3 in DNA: TGTGCCAGCACCCTGGTGGGGGAGAGCGGCAATCAGCCCCAGCATTTT. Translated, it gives CASTLVGESGNQPQHF.